Following are 22 T cell receptor beta chains from one sample sequenced in a study of cytomegalovirus exposure and HLA in healthy donors (TCRdb year 2017). The library was built by means of the immunoSEQ multiplex PCR assay. For the multiplex PCR, a mixture combining 60 forward primers for TCR Vbeta segments and 13 reverse primers for TCR Jbeta segments was used. The table was pulled from immuneACCESS by TCRdb, which kept in-frame rearrangements only. Such tables lose some clones; where checked, under half of the loss comes from unresolved V genes, and the rest has no known cause. The sample contains about 180,000 clones, around 80% of them found a single time. The top ten clones comprise under 1.5% of the sample. Material for sequencing was PBMCs. The receptors stem from a girl between 10 and 17 years old in good health and CMV-seropositive.

This clone was recorded only once. The rearrangement links TRBV5-1 to TRBJ2-6; D remains ambiguous. This CDR3 has 18 residues. The V gene's germline CDR1 is SGHRS and CDR2 YFSETQ. With 1 base removed from V and 1 base from J, the gap between germline ends came to 15 bases. The CDR3 bases are TGCGCCAGCAGCTTGATTTTAGGAGAGTTGTCTGGGGCCAACGTCCTGACTTTC. Its translation is CASSLILGELSGANVLTF.

CDR3 DNA sequence: TGTGCCAGCAGCATAGGGGGCCTTTTGACCGGGGAGCTGTTTTTT. Amino acids: CASSIGGLLTGELFF. This sequence joins TRBV5-4 and TRBJ2-2; 7 bases align to TRBD1. CDR1 and CDR2 from the germline V gene are SGHNT and YYREEE (reference sequence). With V trimmed by 4 bases and J by 5 bases, 8 bases remained unmatched. The CDR3 consists of 15 residues.

There are a few counts of this clone. In nucleotides, the CDR3 is TGCGCCAGTTTAGACAAAAGGAACACTGAAGCTTTCTTT. Translation gives CASLDKRNTEAFF. The chain joins TRBV5-1 to TRBJ1-1; no reliable D call. The CDR3 is made up of 13 amino acids. Germline V gene sequence: CDR1 SGHRS, CDR2 YFSETQ. V was trimmed by 8 bases and J by 1 base, leaving 12 bases between them.

This chain uses TRBV11-2 with TRBJ1-1; 8 positions match TRBD1. The CDR3 consists of 16 residues. Trimming cost V 5 bases and J 1 base; bases outside gene matches: 9. Germline V lookup: CDR1 SGHAT, CDR2 FQNNGV. For the CDR3, the DNA is TGTGCCAGCAGCCCATGGACAGGGCTGAGGAACACTGAAGCTTTCTTT. It is translated as CASSPWTGLRNTEAFF.

The table lists this clone with a few counts. V usage is TRBV11-2 and J usage is TRBJ1-3; 7 nucleotides align to TRBD1. The CDR3 has 15 residues. Per the germline V gene, CDR1 is SGHAT and CDR2 is FQNNGV. The V and J ends lost 5 bases and 0 bases, in that order; junction bases with no gene match: 4. The CDR3 here is CASSMDRISGNTIYF. CDR3 coding DNA: TGTGCCAGCAGCATGGACAGGATCTCTGGAAACACCATATATTTT.

The chain has TRBV5-1 and TRBJ2-3; 12 nucleotides match TRBD2. There are 17 residues in the CDR3. Germline CDR1 reads SGHRS; CDR2 reads YFSETQ. V lost 4 bases, J lost 3 bases, and 9 bases stayed unmatched. CDR3 bases: TGCGCCAGCAGCGCGGCTAGCGGGAGGGCTCTGACAGATACGCAGTATTTT. Its protein product is CASSAASGRALTDTQYF.

This rearrangement joins TRBV6-5 to TRBJ1-1; D is ambiguous. Between the trimmed V and J ends, which lost 7 bases and 2 bases, there was a span of 14 bases. The length of the CDR3 is 14 residues. Germline V lookup: CDR1 MNHEY, CDR2 SVGAGI. CDR3 amino acids: CASTSGSFNTEAFF. CDR3 nucleotides: TGTGCCAGCACTTCCGGGTCCTTTAACACTGAAGCTTTCTTT.

The V call is TRBV6-1, the J call TRBJ2-3; D may be TRBD1 (6 bases). The V gene's germline CDR1 is MNHNS and CDR2 SASEGT. The CDR3 is 16 residues long. Trimming removed 2 bases from V and 4 bases from J, with 16 bases in between. The CDR3 protein is CASSERTGWSADTQYF. CDR3 sequence (DNA): TGTGCCAGCAGTGAAAGAACAGGGTGGAGTGCAGATACGCAGTATTTT.

This chain links TRBV29-1 with TRBJ2-7, with no clear D. Trimming stripped 7 bases from V and 0 bases from J, with 7 bases between. Germline V gene sequence: CDR1 SQVTM, CDR2 ANQGSEA. The CDR3 contains 11 residues. The CDR3 DNA follows: TGCAGCGCTTCTAGCTCCTACGAGCAGTACTTC. Translating gives CSASSSYEQYF.

The rearrangement links TRBV30 to TRBJ1-5; no clear D. Germline V gives CDR1 GTSNPN, CDR2 SVGIG (reference sequence). Trimming took 2 bases from V and 2 from J, leaving 7 bases between them. CDR3 size: 13 residues. The CDR3 sequence: CAWSFGGNQPQHF. CDR3 nucleotide sequence: TGTGCCTGGAGTTTCGGGGGCAATCAGCCCCAGCATTTT.

The chain couples TRBV6-4 to TRBJ1-4, with D possibly being TRBD1 (5 bases). This CDR3 comprises 15 residues. V lost 6 bases to trimming and J lost 5 bases, with 16 bases between them. In germline, CDR1 is MRHNA, CDR2 SNTAGT. The CDR3 DNA sequence: TGTGCCAGCAGGGACGAAGGGACTCCAAATGAAAAACTGTTTTTT. Protein sequence: CASRDEGTPNEKLFF.

V gene TRBV14 combines with J gene TRBJ2-7; tentative D call: TRBD1 (5 bases). CDR3 size: 14 residues. CDR1 SGHDN and CDR2 FVKESK come from the germline V gene. With 1 base removed from V and 5 bases from J, the gap between germline ends came to 12 bases. The CDR3 DNA reads as TGTGCCAGCAGCCAAGTTAAGGGGTGGCACGAGCAGTACTTC. Translation gives CASSQVKGWHEQYF.

The chain has TRBV5-5 and TRBJ1-5, with D maybe TRBD1 (5 bases). Between the trimmed V and J ends, which lost 3 bases and 2 bases, there was a span of 9 bases. The CDR3 sequence is 14 residues long. Looked up from germline, CDR1 is SGHKS and CDR2 is YYEKEE (reference sequence). The CDR3 region has the DNA TGTGCCAGCAGCTCCGGGGGTGGCAATCAGCCCCAGCATTTT. Amino acids: CASSSGGGNQPQHF.

The gene calls are TRBV10-3 and TRBJ1-2; D is unresolved. Germline V CDR1 and CDR2: ENHRY, SYGVKD. CDR3 size: 15 residues. Between the trimmed V and J ends, which lost 3 bases and 5 bases, there was a span of 16 bases. The CDR3 sequence: CAISDGANPAYGYTF. The CDR3 region has the DNA TGTGCCATCAGTGATGGAGCGAATCCCGCGTATGGCTACACCTTC.

The J gene is TRBJ1-4, the V gene TRBV13; TRBD1 matches at 10 bases. V gave up 5 bases and J gave up 14 bases; unmatched junction bases: 11. The CDR3 runs 14 residues. Germline lookup yields CDR1 PRHDT and CDR2 FYEKMQ (reference sequence). The CDR3 region has the DNA TGTGCCAGCAGCCAGTCCCGGGACAGGGGTCGGCTGTTTTTT. Its protein is CASSQSRDRGRLFF.

The chain's CDR3 is CASSLAGGGHEKLFF. The DNA of the CDR3 is TGTGCCAGCAGCTTAGCAGGGGGCGGCCATGAAAAACTGTTTTTT. The V and J genes are TRBV7-9 and TRBJ1-4; 7 bases fit TRBD1. This CDR3 contains 15 residues. Germline V gives CDR1 SEHNR, CDR2 FQNEAQ (reference sequence). Trimming at V came to 0 bases and at J to 6 bases, leaving 4 bases not matched to a gene. The entire variable domain, with the rest obtained from reference TRBV7-9 and TRBJ1-4, is as follows: DTGVSQNPRHKITKRGQNVTFRCDPISEHNRLYWYRQTLGQGPEFLTYFQNEAQLEKSRLLSDRFSAERPKGSFSTLEIQRTEQGDSAMYLCASSLAGGGHEKLFFGSGTQLSVL.

The chain uses TRBV14 and TRBJ1-1; 9 positions agree with TRBD1. Trimming removed 4 bases from V and 5 bases from J; junction bases left unmatched: 11. The CDR3 length is 16 residues. Germline-derived CDR1 and CDR2 are SGHDN and FVKESK. CDR3 sequence (DNA): TGTGCCAGCAGCCCAGGAGGACAGGGGAGGAGAACTGAAGCTTTCTTT. Its translation is CASSPGGQGRRTEAFF.

The gene calls are TRBV12-5 and TRBJ1-1, with a weak D call TRBD1 (5 bases). Trimming left V 4 bases short and J 9 bases short, with 9 bases between. Per germline, CDR1 LGHNT and CDR2 FRNRAP. This CDR3 spans 11 amino acids. CDR3 residues: CASGSNRQAFF. DNA of the CDR3: TGTGCTAGTGGTTCGAACAGGCAAGCTTTCTTT.

The chain recombines TRBV7-9 with TRBJ2-2; no firm D call. V was pared by 3 bases and J by 0 bases, with 8 bases between. The CDR3 extends over 15 amino acids. Germline V gives CDR1 SEHNR, CDR2 FQNEAQ (reference sequence). CDR3 region: CASSLAAANTGELFF. The CDR3 nucleotides read TGTGCCAGCAGCTTGGCGGCGGCGAACACCGGGGAGCTGTTTTTT.

This clone showed up just once. This rearrangement joins TRBV28 to TRBJ2-1; tentative D call: TRBD1 (5 bases). Germline V gene lookup returns CDR1 MDHEN and CDR2 SYDVKM. Trimming removed 3 bases at V and 9 bases at J, with 9 bases between. This CDR3 has 12 amino acids. For the CDR3, the DNA is TGTGCCAGCAGTTTTACAGGCCCTGAGCAGTTCTTC. Amino acids: CASSFTGPEQFF. Full variable domain (outside the CDR3, taken from reference TRBV28 and TRBJ2-1): DVKVTQSSRYLVKRTGEKVFLECVQDMDHENMFWYRQDPGLGLRLIYFSYDVKMKEKGDIPEGYSVSREKKERFSLILESASTNQTSMYLCASSFTGPEQFFGPGTRLTVL.

V is TRBV5-4 and J is TRBJ2-3; D unresolved. The germline V gene encodes CDR1 SGHNT and CDR2 YYREEE (reference sequence). V was trimmed by 1 base and J by 4 bases, leaving 7 bases between them. This CDR3 comprises 13 residues. CDR3 nucleotides: TGTGCCAGCAGCTTGCTGCAGGCAGATACGCAGTATTTT. Translated, it gives CASSLLQADTQYF.

CDR3 nucleotides: TGTGCCAGCAGTGGTGACTGGAACACTGAAGCTTTCTTT. It yields the protein CASSGDWNTEAFF. The chain recombines TRBV2 with TRBJ1-1; D not certain. CDR1 and CDR2 from the germline V gene are SNHLY and FYNNEI. The CDR3 length is 13 residues. Trimming shortened V by 4 bases and J by 1 base, and 7 bases separated the two germline ends.